Following are 28 T cell receptor beta chains from one sample sequenced in a study of beta chain features in type 1 diabetes. cDNA synthesis used the whole RNA isolate, giving expressed TCRB sequences. Produced via immunoSEQ multiplex PCR; TCRdb's table is partial and in-frame only. The data show 300,000 to 400,000 clones, with 6.5% to 10% seen just once and around 0.45% held by the top ten. Input material: central memory CD4+ T cells from blood. The receptor source for this set is a woman in her late teens or twenties in good health.

CDR3 in DNA: TGTGCCACCAGCAGGGACCCCCGACAGGGTACTGGCTACGAGCAGTACTTC. This gives the protein CATSRDPRQGTGYEQYF. The rearrangement links TRBV15 to TRBJ2-7, with 7 nucleotides matching TRBD1. Germline CDR1 is LNHNV and CDR2 is YYDKDF (reference sequence). After removal of 3 bases from V and 3 bases from J, the junction contained 14 bases not matched to a gene. The CDR3 has 17 residues.

The genes are TRBV4-1 and TRBJ1-4; 11 nucleotides agree with TRBD1. V shed 3 bases, J shed 7 bases, and the junction held 4 bases outside the gene matches. The CDR3 is made up of 15 amino acids. Germline loops: CDR1 MGHRA, CDR2 YSYEKL. This chain's CDR3 is CASSQDRGRREKLFF. CDR3 nucleotides: TGCGCCAGCAGCCAGGACAGGGGGCGCCGTGAAAAACTGTTTTTT.

This clone turned up a few times. Written as DNA, the CDR3 is TGTGCCAGTAGTTTGAAGTACAGGGAGCAGTTCTTC. It yields the protein CASSLKYREQFF. The chain uses TRBV19 and TRBJ2-1, with D possibly being TRBD1 (5 bases). V lost 5 bases and J 10 bases, leaving 12 bases between the germline ends. The germline gives CDR1 LNHDA, CDR2 SQIVND (reference sequence). The CDR3 is made up of 12 amino acids.

This clone was counted between two and nine times. The chain uses TRBV10-3 and TRBJ2-7; 9 nucleotides agree with TRBD1. Germline V gene data show CDR1 as ENHRY and CDR2 as SYGVKD. CDR3 size: 13 residues. CDR3 sequence reads: CASSGQGFYEQYF. The CDR3 DNA is TGTGCAAGTTCGGGACAGGGATTTTACGAGCAGTACTTC.

The CDR3 region has the DNA TGTGCCAGCAGCTTTCCGGGTTCTAGCGGGAGGAGGGTTGAGACCCAGTACTTC. Translated: CASSFPGSSGRRVETQYF. The chain uses TRBV7-2 and TRBJ2-5; 11 positions match TRBD2. The V segment lost 3 bases and the J segment 5 bases; nucleotides outside the gene matches: 14. This CDR3 region has 18 residues. CDR1 SGHTA and CDR2 FQGNSA come from the germline V gene.

This clone was counted between two and nine times. Other DNA sequences from this sample encode an identical CDR3 as well. The chain carries TRBV5-6 and TRBJ2-1; TRBD2 might be the D (5 bases). The V and J ends lost 4 bases and 6 bases respectively, with 8 bases between them. This CDR3 has 12 amino acids. The V gene's germline CDR1 is SGHDT and CDR2 YYEEEE. The CDR3 loop is CASSRTSNEQFF. DNA for the CDR3: TGTGCCAGCAGCCGCACTAGCAATGAGCAGTTCTTC.

The sample holds a few counts of this clone. This rearrangement joins TRBV19 to TRBJ2-2; D is possibly TRBD2 (5 bases). CDR1 LNHDA and CDR2 SQIVND come from the germline V gene (reference sequence). The ends were cut back, 6 bases at V and 9 bases at J, with 14 bases in the middle. The CDR3 totals 13 residues. CDR3 DNA sequence: TGTGCCAGTAGGTCAGAGGAGGACTGGGAGCTGTTTTTT. Translated, it gives CASRSEEDWELFF.

This clone came up a few times. The V gene is TRBV11-1, the J gene TRBJ2-1; 9 bases line up with TRBD1. The CDR3 runs to 13 residues. Unmatched junction bases numbered 1, after V lost 3 bases and J lost 7 bases. Germline V gene lookup returns CDR1 SGHAT and CDR2 FQDESV (reference sequence). CDR3 region: CASSFGTGNEQFF. The CDR3 nucleotides read TGTGCCAGCAGCTTTGGGACAGGGAATGAGCAGTTCTTC.

At least ten counts were recorded for this clone. The rearrangement links TRBV25-1 to TRBJ2-5; D tentatively fits TRBD1 or TRBD2 (6 bases each). Germline V gene lookup returns CDR1 MGHDK and CDR2 SYGVNS. V was clipped by 7 bases and J by 5 bases, with 17 bases between them. CDR3 length: 14 amino acids. CDR3 sequence reads: CASTLGGGEETQYF. In DNA, the CDR3 is TGTGCCAGCACCCTAGGGGGAGGAGAGGAGACCCAGTACTTC.

The chain has TRBV2 and TRBJ2-3; D is possibly TRBD1 or TRBD2 (5 bases each). The CDR3 runs to 14 residues. Germline V gene data show CDR1 as SNHLY and CDR2 as FYNNEI. V was clipped by 7 bases and J by 2 bases, with 13 bases between them. The DNA of the CDR3 is TGTGCCAGCAACCGGGACGGGGCCACAGATACGCAGTATTTT. It encodes CASNRDGATDTQYF.

This clone was seen at least ten times. Other DNA sequences in this sample translate to the same CDR3. The J gene is TRBJ1-1, the V gene TRBV29-1; D is unresolved. Germline CDR1 and CDR2: SQVTM and ANQGSEA. The CDR3 has 10 amino acids. V was cut by 4 bases and J by 3 bases, with 3 bases left in between. The CDR3 nucleotides read TGCAGCGTTGGGGACACTGAAGCTTTCTTT. It yields the protein CSVGDTEAFF.

This clone has a count of ten or more. V is TRBV21-1 and J is TRBJ1-5; TRBD1 was called by the table and not checked on the DNA. TRBV21-1 is designated a pseudogene. This CDR3 comprises 14 residues. CDR3 nucleotides: TGTGCCAGCAGCGTAACAGGTGGAGATCAGCCCCAGCATTTT. This gives the protein CASSVTGGDQPQHF.

The chain combines TRBV28 with TRBJ2-7, with a weak D call TRBD1 (6 bases). The CDR3 loop spans 14 amino acids. Trimming pared 2 bases from V and 4 bases from J, leaving 12 bases between. Germline assignment: CDR1 MDHEN and CDR2 SYDVKM. The CDR3 nucleotides read TGTGCCAGCAGTTTAGGTGGGGGCGCTTACGAGCAGTACTTC. Translated: CASSLGGGAYEQYF.

This clone was counted between two and nine times. This sequence joins TRBV5-1 and TRBJ1-4; TRBD1 agrees at 8 bases. CDR1 SGHRS and CDR2 YFSETQ come from the germline V gene. With 5 bases clipped from V and 3 bases from J, the junction kept 6 bases outside the gene matches. This CDR3 region has 15 residues. As DNA, the CDR3 is TGCGCCAGCAGAGGACAGGGAGGTGCTAATGAAAAACTGTTTTTT. Its protein is CASRGQGGANEKLFF.

This clone was counted between two and nine times. V is TRBV19 and J is TRBJ1-1; no clear D. CDR3 size: 13 residues. Germline V gene data show CDR1 as LNHDA and CDR2 as SQIVND (reference sequence). V lost 1 base and J 6 bases, leaving 9 bases between the germline ends. The CDR3 DNA reads as TGTGCCAGTAGTATAGTTTCTGGGGCTGAAGCTTTCTTT. Translation gives CASSIVSGAEAFF.

This chain links TRBV7-8 with TRBJ2-5; weak D call: TRBD1 (6 bases). The CDR3 spans 16 residues. The germline V gene encodes CDR1 SGHVS and CDR2 FQNEAQ. V was clipped by 3 bases and J by 1 base, with 15 bases between them. CDR3 nucleotide sequence: TGTGCCAGCAGCTTCCTACAGGGACCGCTCCAAGAGACCCAGTACTTC. It yields the protein CASSFLQGPLQETQYF.

The chain combines TRBV4-1 with TRBJ2-3; 7 bases fit TRBD1. J was trimmed by 1 base and V by 2 bases; bases with no gene match: 3. CDR3 length: 15 amino acids. Germline CDR1 MGHRA, CDR2 YSYEKL. In nucleotides, the CDR3 is TGCGCCAGCAGCCAATCGGGACAGCGCACAGATACGCAGTATTTT. Its protein is CASSQSGQRTDTQYF.

The chain joins TRBV5-6 to TRBJ2-1; 9 nucleotides agree with TRBD2. Germline V CDR1 and CDR2: SGHDT, YYEEEE. CDR3 size: 16 residues. V gave up 0 bases and J gave up 8 bases; unmatched junction bases: 9. CDR3 region: CASSLAGRTSVYEQFF. The CDR3 nucleotides read TGTGCCAGCAGCTTGGCCGGTCGGACTAGCGTCTATGAGCAGTTCTTC.

This clone was counted only a few times. The rearrangement links TRBV7-8 to TRBJ2-5, with D perhaps TRBD1 (5 bases). Germline CDR1 is SGHVS and CDR2 is FQNEAQ. The CDR3 is 15 residues long. Trimming removed 2 bases from V and 5 bases from J, with 15 bases in between. The CDR3 region has the DNA TGTGCCAGCAGCTTATCTGCAGGGAAGATCGAGACCCAGTACTTC. This sequence encodes CASSLSAGKIETQYF.

In its sample, this clone was seen a few times. V and J are TRBV6-6 and TRBJ2-5; D is ambiguous. Germline CDR1 reads MNHNY; CDR2 reads SVGAGI (reference sequence). V was pared by 7 bases and J by 5 bases, with 11 bases between. The CDR3 consists of 12 residues. This chain's CDR3 is CASTPHGETQYF. CDR3 sequence (DNA): TGTGCCAGCACCCCGCATGGGGAGACCCAGTACTTC.

The chain has TRBV7-3 and TRBJ2-5; D unclear. Germline assignment: CDR1 SGHTA and CDR2 FQGTGA. V was clipped by 5 bases and J by 2 bases, with 12 bases between them. The CDR3 length is 14 residues. CDR3 loop: CASSTGMGQETQYF. The CDR3 coding sequence is TGTGCCAGCAGCACCGGTATGGGACAAGAGACCCAGTACTTC. Full variable domain (rest looked up from reference TRBV7-3 and TRBJ2-5): GAGVSQTPSNKVTEKGKYVELRCDPISGHTALYWYRQSLGQGPEFLIYFQGTGAADDSGLPNDRFFAVRPEGSVSTLKIQRTERGDSAVYLCASSTGMGQETQYFGPGTRLLVL.

The chain joins TRBV4-1 to TRBJ1-1, with TRBD1 matching over 8 bases. The CDR3 runs 16 residues. J lost 4 bases, V lost 6 bases, and 13 bases had no gene match. From germline, CDR1 is MGHRA and CDR2 YSYEKL. For the CDR3, the DNA is TGCGCCAGCAGTCACACCCTGGTTGACAGGGGCACTGAAGCTTTCTTT. This gives the protein CASSHTLVDRGTEAFF.

A few counts support this clone. V usage is TRBV4-2 and J usage is TRBJ2-5; TRBD2 matches 9 bases. This CDR3 has 16 residues. With 0 bases clipped from V and 2 bases from J, the junction kept 4 bases outside the gene matches. Germline-derived CDR1 and CDR2 are LGHNA and YNFKEQ. CDR3 residues: CASSQEMRGGQETQYF. The CDR3 DNA reads TGTGCCAGCAGCCAAGAGATGCGGGGGGGTCAAGAGACCCAGTACTTC.

The chain carries TRBV28 and TRBJ2-7; TRBD2 aligns across 13 bases. Near its end, the DNA agrees better with TRBJ2-1, so the J call may be wrong. Germline CDR1 MDHEN, CDR2 SYDVKM. The CDR3 contains 18 residues. DNA of the CDR3: TGTGCCAGCAGGCGGGACGGACTAGCGGGGGAGACCTACAATGAGCAGTTCTTC. Its protein product is CASRRDGLAGETYNEQFF.

This clone was detected only a few times. The sample contains more than one DNA sequence encoding this CDR3. The chain couples TRBV14 to TRBJ2-3; TRBD1 matches at 7 bases. Germline trimming cut 0 bases from V and 1 base from J; bases unmatched to any gene: 4. The CDR3 extends over 16 amino acids. Germline V CDR1 and CDR2: SGHDN, FVKESK. The DNA of the CDR3 is TGTGCCAGCAGCCAAGATTCCGACAGGGGCACAGATACGCAGTATTTT. Its protein product is CASSQDSDRGTDTQYF.

The chain combines TRBV6-1 with TRBJ2-3; 10 bases align to TRBD2. This CDR3 is built from 15 residues. V trimming: 3 bases; J trimming: 4 bases; junction bases outside the gene matches: 4. Looked up from germline, CDR1 is MNHNS and CDR2 is SASEGT. The CDR3 DNA reads TGTGCCAGCAGTGAGCAAGCGGGAGGGCCAGATACGCAGTATTTT. It yields the protein CASSEQAGGPDTQYF.

The chain employs TRBV4-3 and TRBJ2-7; no definite D call. The CDR3 length is 15 residues. CDR1 is LGHNA and CDR2 is YSLEER in the germline V gene. The germline V and J ends were trimmed by 2 bases and 0 bases, with 11 bases remaining between them. DNA for the CDR3: TGCGCCAGCAGCCAATTTGATATTAGCTCCTACGAGCAGTACTTC. Protein sequence: CASSQFDISSYEQYF.

This clone was observed a handful of times. This chain joins TRBV25-1 and TRBJ2-1, with a tentative D call TRBD1 (6 bases). The germline CDR1 and CDR2 sequences are MGHDK and SYGVNS. This CDR3 comprises 14 residues. Trimming cost V 5 bases and J 5 bases, with 13 bases left between them. The CDR3 here is CASSPKDRNNEQFF. DNA of the CDR3: TGTGCCAGCAGTCCGAAGGACAGAAACAATGAGCAGTTCTTC.